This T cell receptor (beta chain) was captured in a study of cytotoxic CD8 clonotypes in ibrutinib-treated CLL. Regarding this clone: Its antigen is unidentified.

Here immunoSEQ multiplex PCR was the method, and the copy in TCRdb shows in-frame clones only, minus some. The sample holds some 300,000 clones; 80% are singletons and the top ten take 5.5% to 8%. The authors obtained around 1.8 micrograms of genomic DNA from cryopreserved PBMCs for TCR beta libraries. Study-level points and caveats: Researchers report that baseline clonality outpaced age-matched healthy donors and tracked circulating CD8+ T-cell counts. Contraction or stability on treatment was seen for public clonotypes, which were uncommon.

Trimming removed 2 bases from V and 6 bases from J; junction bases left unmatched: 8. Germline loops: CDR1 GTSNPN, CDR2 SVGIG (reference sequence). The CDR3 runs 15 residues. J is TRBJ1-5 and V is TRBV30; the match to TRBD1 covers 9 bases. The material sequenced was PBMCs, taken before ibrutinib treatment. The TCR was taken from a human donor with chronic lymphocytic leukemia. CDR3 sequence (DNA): TGTGCCTGGAGTCACCGGGACAGGGATATTCAGCCCCAGCATTTT. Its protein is CAWSHRDRDIQPQHF.